A single sample gave rise to the 5 T cell receptor beta chains below, sequenced in a study of cytomegalovirus exposure and HLA in healthy donors. It was with 60 Vbeta and 13 Jbeta primers that the PCR ran. The method was immunoSEQ multiplex PCR; TCRdb's version includes in-frame clones alone and lacks a portion of them. The sample consists of 180,000 or so clones, 75% to 85% of them appearing once. Material: PBMCs. These receptors were obtained from a woman aged 50 to 60 in good health and CMV-seropositive.

This chain links TRBV7-2 with TRBJ2-5, with TRBD1 as a possible D gene (5 bases). The CDR3 consists of 15 residues. The germline V gene encodes CDR1 SGHTA and CDR2 FQGNSA. V shed 2 bases and J shed 7 bases, with 17 bases lying between them. In DNA, the CDR3 is TGTGCCAGCAGCTTAAATTCAATAGGGGCCGGGACCCAGTACTTC. Translation gives CASSLNSIGAGTQYF.

The chain links TRBV19 to TRBJ2-1, with 9 nucleotides matching TRBD2. CDR3 size: 17 residues. V gave up 2 bases and J gave up 8 bases; unmatched junction bases: 13. Per germline, CDR1 LNHDA and CDR2 SQIVND (reference sequence). The CDR3 DNA sequence: TGTGCCAGTAGTATATGGGCTAGCGGGGATGGAGGGGATGAGCAGTTCTTC. It is translated as CASSIWASGDGGDEQFF.

Points on this clone: A junction boundary mismatches the germline segment, possibly from a read error. This chain uses TRBV7-2 with TRBJ1-2; 9 positions agree with TRBD1. This CDR3 is 11 amino acids long. Germline-derived CDR1 and CDR2 are SGHTA and FQGNSA. In DNA form, the CDR3 reads TGTGCCAGCAGCAGGACAGGGGTCCCCAAGTGG. Translating gives CASSRTGVPKW.

The chain has TRBV10-2 and TRBJ2-1, with 7 bases matching TRBD2. CDR3 length equals 16 residues. CDR1 and CDR2 (germline): WSHSY, SAAADI. The V and J ends lost 2 bases and 0 bases, in that order; junction bases with no gene match: 4. CDR3 sequence reads: CASSEGAGNSYNEQFF. The CDR3, as DNA: TGCGCCAGCAGTGAGGGAGCGGGGAACTCCTACAATGAGCAGTTCTTC.

V gene TRBV30 combines with J gene TRBJ1-1; D uncertain. The CDR3 length is 12 residues. The germline CDR1 and CDR2 sequences are GTSNPN and SVGIG (reference sequence). Deletions cut 0 bases from V and 5 bases from J, with 7 bases between. For the CDR3, the DNA is TGTGCCTGGAGTGTTACCGGGACTGAAGCTTTCTTT. The encoded protein is CAWSVTGTEAFF.